This T cell receptor (beta chain) is from a study of control samples from healthy donors and cancer patients. The assay was immunoSEQ multiplex PCR, and TCRdb's table has in-frame clones only and misses some. The sample has some 120,000 clones, over 75% seen once. This clone was counted a single time. The CDR3 runs to 12 residues. Trimming removed 2 bases from V and 8 bases from J, with 9 bases in between. The germline V gene encodes CDR1 PRHDT and CDR2 FYEKMQ (reference sequence). The rearrangement uses TRBV13 and TRBJ1-2, with D unresolved. This clonotype originated in a woman aged 45-59 years with colorectal cancer. Input material: PBMCs. CDR3 DNA: TGTGCCAGCAGCTTAAGACCTCGGGGCTACACCTTC. This gives the protein CASSLRPRGYTF.